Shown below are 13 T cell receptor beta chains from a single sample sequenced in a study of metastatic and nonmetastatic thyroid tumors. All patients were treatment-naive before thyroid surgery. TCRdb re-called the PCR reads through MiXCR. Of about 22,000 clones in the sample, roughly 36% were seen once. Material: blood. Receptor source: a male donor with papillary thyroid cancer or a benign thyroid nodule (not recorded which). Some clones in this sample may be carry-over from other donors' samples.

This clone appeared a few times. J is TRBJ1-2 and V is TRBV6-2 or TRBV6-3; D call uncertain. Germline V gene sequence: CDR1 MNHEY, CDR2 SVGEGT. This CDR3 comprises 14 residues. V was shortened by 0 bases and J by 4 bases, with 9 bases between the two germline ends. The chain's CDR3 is CASSYSNRGYGYTF. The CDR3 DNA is TGTGCCAGCAGTTACTCGAACCGGGGCTATGGCTACACCTTC.

The CDR3 sequence: CASSFFQQETQYF. CDR3 nucleotide sequence: TGTGCCAGCAGCTTCTTCCAGCAAGAGACCCAGTACTTC. The gene calls are TRBV11-2 and TRBJ2-5; D is unresolved. In germline, CDR1 is SGHAT, CDR2 FQNNGV. V shed 3 bases and J shed 2 bases, with 7 bases lying between them. There are 13 residues in the CDR3.

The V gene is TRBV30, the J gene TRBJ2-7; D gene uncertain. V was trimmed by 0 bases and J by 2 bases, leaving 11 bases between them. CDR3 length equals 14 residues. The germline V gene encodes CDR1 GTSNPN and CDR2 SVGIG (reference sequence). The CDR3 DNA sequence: TGTGCCTGGAGTGTACCAGGCGGAGCCTACGAGCAGTACTTC. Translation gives CAWSVPGGAYEQYF.

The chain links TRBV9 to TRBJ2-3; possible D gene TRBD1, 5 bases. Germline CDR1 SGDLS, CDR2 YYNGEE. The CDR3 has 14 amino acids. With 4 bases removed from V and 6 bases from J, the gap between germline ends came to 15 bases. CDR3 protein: CASSLPSGADTQYF. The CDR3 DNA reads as TGTGCCAGCAGCTTACCTTCTGGGGCCGATACGCAGTATTTT.

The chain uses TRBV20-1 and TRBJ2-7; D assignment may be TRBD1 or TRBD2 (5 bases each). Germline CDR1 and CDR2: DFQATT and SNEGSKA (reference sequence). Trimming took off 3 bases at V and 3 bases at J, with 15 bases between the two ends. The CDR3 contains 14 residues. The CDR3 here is CSARGDGDFYEQYF. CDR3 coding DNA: TGCAGTGCTAGGGGGGACGGAGATTTCTACGAGCAGTACTTC.

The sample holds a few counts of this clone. The CDR3 region has the DNA TGTGCCAGCAGTGAAATTGTAGCGGGAGGATCCGAGCAGTACTTC. It translates to CASSEIVAGGSEQYF. The chain uses TRBV2 and TRBJ2-7; 10 nucleotides line up with TRBD2. Trimming cost V 2 bases and J 6 bases; bases outside gene matches: 7. This CDR3 contains 15 residues. The germline V gene has CDR1 SNHLY and CDR2 FYNNEI.

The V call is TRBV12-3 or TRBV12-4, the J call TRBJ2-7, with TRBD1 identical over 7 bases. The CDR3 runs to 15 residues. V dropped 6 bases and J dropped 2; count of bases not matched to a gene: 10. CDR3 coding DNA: TGTGCCAGCAGGACGAATCGACAGGGTGCCTACGAGCAGTACTTC. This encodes CASRTNRQGAYEQYF.

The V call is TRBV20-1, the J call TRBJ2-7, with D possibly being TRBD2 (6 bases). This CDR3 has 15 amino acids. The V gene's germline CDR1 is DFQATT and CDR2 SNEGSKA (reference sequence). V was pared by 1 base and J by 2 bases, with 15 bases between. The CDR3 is CSARAPSWRAYEQYF. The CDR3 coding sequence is TGCAGTGCTAGAGCCCCAAGCTGGAGGGCCTACGAGCAGTACTTC.

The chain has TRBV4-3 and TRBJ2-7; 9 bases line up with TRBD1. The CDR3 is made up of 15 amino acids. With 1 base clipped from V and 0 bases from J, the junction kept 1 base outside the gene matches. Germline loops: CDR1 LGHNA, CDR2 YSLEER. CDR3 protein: CASSQGTGASYEQYF. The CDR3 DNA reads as TGCGCCAGCAGCCAAGGGACAGGGGCCTCCTACGAGCAGTACTTC.

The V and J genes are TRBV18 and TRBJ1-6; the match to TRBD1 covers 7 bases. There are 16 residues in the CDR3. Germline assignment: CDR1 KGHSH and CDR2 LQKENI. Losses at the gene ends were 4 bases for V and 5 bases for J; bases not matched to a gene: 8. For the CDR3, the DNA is TGTGCCAGCTCACGCAGACAGGGCGCTGATAATTCACCCCTCCACTTT. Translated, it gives CASSRRQGADNSPLHF.

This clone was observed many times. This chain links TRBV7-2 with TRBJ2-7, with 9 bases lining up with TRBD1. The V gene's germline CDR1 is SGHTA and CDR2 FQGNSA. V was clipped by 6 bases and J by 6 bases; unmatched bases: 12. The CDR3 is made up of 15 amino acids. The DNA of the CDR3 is TGTGCCAGCAGTCCGACCGGGACAGGGATTGGCGAGCAGTACTTC. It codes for CASSPTGTGIGEQYF.

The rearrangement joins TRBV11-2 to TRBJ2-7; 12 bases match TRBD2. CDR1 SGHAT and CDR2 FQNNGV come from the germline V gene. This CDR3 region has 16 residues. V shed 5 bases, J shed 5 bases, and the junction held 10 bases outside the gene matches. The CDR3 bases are TGTGCCAGCAGCCCCCGACTAGCGGGAGATGGGGACGAGCAGTACTTC. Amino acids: CASSPRLAGDGDEQYF.

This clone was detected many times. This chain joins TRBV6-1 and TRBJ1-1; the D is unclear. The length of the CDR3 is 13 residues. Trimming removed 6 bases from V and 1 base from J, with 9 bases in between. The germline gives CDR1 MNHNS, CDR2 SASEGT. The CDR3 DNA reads TGTGCCAGCAGCCGACGGGAGAACACTGAAGCTTTCTTT. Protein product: CASSRRENTEAFF.